A selection of T cell receptor beta chains follows, all from one sample in a study of cytomegalovirus exposure and HLA in healthy donors. Here immunoSEQ multiplex PCR was the method, and the copy in TCRdb shows in-frame clones only, minus some. The sample has roughly 190,000 clones; around 85% are singletons. The material sequenced was PBMCs. All receptors come from a man in his fifties in good health and CMV-seronegative. Both conserved end residues are trimmed from each CDR3. The order of the fields is J gene, V gene, CDR3 protein.

>TRBJ2-1|TRBV10-1
ASSERGRPHNEQF
>TRBJ2-3|TRBV11-2
ATGAGGLTDTQY
>TRBJ2-1|TRBV7-9
ASSAASNRDEQF
>TRBJ1-3|TRBV28
ASSWADRVTGNTIY
>TRBJ1-1|TRBV7-8
ASTPQVEAF
>TRBJ2-7|TRBV7-9
ASSLEGTRLN
>TRBJ2-7|TRBV18
ASSPPGQDRYEQY
>TRBJ2-6|TRBV4-1
ASSYRDRTSSGANVLT
>TRBJ1-5|TRBV9
ASGEGTPYQPQH
>TRBJ1-2|TRBV5-1
ASSLGPEDYGYT
>TRBJ2-7|TRBV7-6
ASSLVAGTPTYEQY
>TRBJ2-7|TRBV11-2
ASSLDVPGQGISYEQY
>TRBJ1-2|TRBV6-6
ASSFPGSPNYGYT
>TRBJ1-6|TRBV30
AWAGDRAYNSPLH
>TRBJ1-4|TRBV7-9
ASSLATTNEKLF
>TRBJ1-3|TRBV5-1
ASSLASFSGNTIY
>TRBJ1-1|TRBV7-6
ASSLGQEAF
>TRBJ1-6|TRBV5-6
ASSLLRTANSPLH
>TRBJ2-7|TRBV11-3
ASSRDRVSEQY
>TRBJ2-5|TRBV11-3
ASSPRAGGKETQY
>TRBJ1-1|TRBV6-6
ASRTRVGTEAF
>TRBJ2-2|TRBV6-5
ASSYSTSGDTGELF
>TRBJ2-7|TRBV10-3
AIRGVGTGEQY
>TRBJ1-3|TRBV11-3
ASSLRGNSGNTIY